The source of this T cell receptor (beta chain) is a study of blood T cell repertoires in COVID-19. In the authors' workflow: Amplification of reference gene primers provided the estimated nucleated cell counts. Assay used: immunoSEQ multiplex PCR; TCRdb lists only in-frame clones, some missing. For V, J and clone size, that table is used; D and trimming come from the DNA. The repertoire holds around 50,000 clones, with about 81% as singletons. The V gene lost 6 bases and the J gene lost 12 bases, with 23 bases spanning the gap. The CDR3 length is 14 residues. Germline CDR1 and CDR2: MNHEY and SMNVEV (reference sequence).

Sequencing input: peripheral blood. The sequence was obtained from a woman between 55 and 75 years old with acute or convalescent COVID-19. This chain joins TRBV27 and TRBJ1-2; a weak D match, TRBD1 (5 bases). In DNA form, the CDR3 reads TGTGCCAGCAGATACTCCCTCGGGACTTCTATACACACCTTC. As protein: CASRYSLGTSIHTF.